What follows are 10 T cell receptor beta chains derived from one specimen sequenced in a study of blood T cell repertoires in COVID-19. The repertoire was sequenced with immunoSEQ multiplex PCR; TCRdb's copy has only in-frame clones and lacks some. The sample includes some 200,000 clones, around 84% seen only once; the top ten take roughly 10%. The material sequenced was peripheral blood. These TCRs come from an elderly woman with COVID-19, enrolled during active disease.

The chain uses TRBV15 and TRBJ2-5, with D possibly being TRBD2 (5 bases). There are 15 residues in the CDR3. Between the trimmed V and J ends, which lost 1 base and 2 bases, there was a span of 11 bases. Germline CDR1 LNHNV, CDR2 YYDKDF (reference sequence). CDR3 bases: TGTGCCACCAGCAGAGCCACTAGGCCACAAGAGACCCAGTACTTC. It translates to CATSRATRPQETQYF.

As DNA, the CDR3 is TGTGCCAGCAGCCCAACTCAAGAGACCCAGTACTTC. Its translation: CASSPTQETQYF. This chain uses TRBV7-2 with TRBJ2-5; D remains ambiguous. The CDR3 consists of 12 residues. Germline values: CDR1 SGHTA, CDR2 FQGNSA. Trimming removed 5 bases at V and 2 bases at J, with 6 bases between.

CDR3 in DNA: TGCGCCAGCAGCCCCAGGGCCCCCTACGAGCAGTACTTC. This translates into CASSPRAPYEQYF. V is TRBV4-1 and J is TRBJ2-7, with D possibly matching TRBD1 (5 bases). The V end was cut by 4 bases, the J end by 2 bases, with 9 bases between. The germline CDR1 and CDR2 sequences are MGHRA and YSYEKL. The CDR3 runs 13 residues.

Only a few counts were recorded for this clone. This chain joins TRBV6-1 and TRBJ1-6; D ambiguous. This CDR3 region has 15 residues. Trimming left V 3 bases short and J 7 bases short, with 13 bases between. CDR1 MNHNS and CDR2 SASEGT come from the germline V gene. This CDR3 reads CASSDRENSNSPLHF. The DNA of the CDR3 is TGTGCCAGCAGTGATCGGGAGAACAGCAATTCACCCCTCCACTTT.

V and J are TRBV4-3 and TRBJ2-1; TRBD2 agrees at 8 bases. This CDR3 has 16 residues. V lost 2 bases to trimming and J lost 2 bases; unmatched junction nucleotides: 5. Per germline, CDR1 LGHNA and CDR2 YSLEER. For the CDR3, the DNA is TGCGCCAGCAGCCAACGTACTAGCGGACCCTACAATGAGCAGTTCTTC. It encodes CASSQRTSGPYNEQFF.

V gene TRBV5-1 combines with J gene TRBJ2-1; D remains unclear. Germline V gene data show CDR1 as SGHRS and CDR2 as YFSETQ. Deletions cut 3 bases from V and 0 bases from J, with 13 bases between. The CDR3 length is 16 residues. The CDR3: CASSSSSLSSYNEQFF. CDR3 coding DNA: TGCGCCAGCAGCTCGTCGTCTCTAAGCTCCTACAATGAGCAGTTCTTC.

This rearrangement joins TRBV10-3 to TRBJ1-4; 10 nucleotides match TRBD1. CDR1 and CDR2 from the germline V gene are ENHRY and SYGVKD. The length of the CDR3 is 15 residues. V dropped 1 base and J dropped 6; count of bases not matched to a gene: 2. As DNA, the CDR3 is TGTGCCATCAGTGAGTTCGGGACAGGGGATGAAAAACTGTTTTTT. This codes for CAISEFGTGDEKLFF.

This chain connects TRBV7-2 to TRBJ2-7; 8 bases are a match to TRBD2. The germline V gene encodes CDR1 SGHTA and CDR2 FQGNSA. CDR3 length: 14 amino acids. Trimming removed 5 bases from V and 2 bases from J; junction bases left unmatched: 5. The DNA for the CDR3 is TGTGCCAGCAGCCCCACTAGCGGTGCCTACGAGCAGTACTTC. Translation gives CASSPTSGAYEQYF.

This chain connects TRBV18 to TRBJ2-7, with 8 bases that match TRBD1. Germline V gene lookup returns CDR1 KGHSH and CDR2 LQKENI. J gave up 3 bases and V 7 bases, and 5 bases lay outside the gene matches. This CDR3 has 13 amino acids. CDR3 region: CASLAGTGYEQYF. Written as DNA, the CDR3 is TGTGCCAGCTTGGCCGGGACAGGCTACGAGCAGTACTTC.

This chain joins TRBV6-5 and TRBJ1-2, with D possibly being TRBD1 (6 bases). This CDR3 contains 14 residues. The V and J ends lost 0 bases and 6 bases respectively, with 11 bases between them. Germline V gene sequence: CDR1 MNHEY, CDR2 SVGAGI. In DNA form, the CDR3 reads TGTGCCAGCAGTTACTCGACCGCAGGGGATGGCTACACCTTC. Translated: CASSYSTAGDGYTF.